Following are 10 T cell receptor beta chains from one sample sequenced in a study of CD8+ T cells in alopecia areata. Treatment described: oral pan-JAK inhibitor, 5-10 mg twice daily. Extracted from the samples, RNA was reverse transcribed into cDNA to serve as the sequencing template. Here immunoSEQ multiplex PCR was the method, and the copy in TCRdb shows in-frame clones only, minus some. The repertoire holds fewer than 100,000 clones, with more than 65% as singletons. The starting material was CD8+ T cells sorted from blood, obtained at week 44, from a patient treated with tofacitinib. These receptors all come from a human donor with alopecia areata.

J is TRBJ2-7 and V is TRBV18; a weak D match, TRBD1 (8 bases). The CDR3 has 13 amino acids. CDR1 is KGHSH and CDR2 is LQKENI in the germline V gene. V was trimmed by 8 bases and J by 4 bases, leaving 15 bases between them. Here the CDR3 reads CASRGQGLYEQYF. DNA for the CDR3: TGTGCCAGCCGCGGACAGGGACTATACGAGCAGTACTTC. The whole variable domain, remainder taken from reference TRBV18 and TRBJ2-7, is NAGVMQNPRHLVRRRGQEARLRCSPMKGHSHVYWYRQLPEEGLKFMVYLQKENIIDESGMPKERFSAEFPKEGPSILRIQQVVRGDSAAYFCASRGQGLYEQYFGPGTRLTVT.

This CDR3 reads CASGWGSPLHF. As DNA, the CDR3 is TGTGCCAGCGGTTGGGGATCACCCCTCCACTTT. This chain joins TRBV11-2 and TRBJ1-6; no definite D call. CDR3 size: 11 residues. V was pared by 8 bases and J by 10 bases, with 9 bases between. The germline V gene has CDR1 SGHAT and CDR2 FQNNGV.

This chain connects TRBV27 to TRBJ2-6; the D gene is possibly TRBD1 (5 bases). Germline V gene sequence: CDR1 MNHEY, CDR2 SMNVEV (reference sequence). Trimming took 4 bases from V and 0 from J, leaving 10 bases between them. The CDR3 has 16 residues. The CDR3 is CASSSTGSSGANVLTF. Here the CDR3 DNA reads TGTGCCAGCAGTTCAACAGGATCCTCTGGGGCCAACGTCCTGACTTTC.

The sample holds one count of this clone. This CDR3 is CSVGTGKNTEAFF. CDR3 nucleotide sequence: TGCAGCGTTGGAACAGGGAAGAACACTGAAGCTTTCTTT. This sequence joins TRBV29-1 and TRBJ1-1, with TRBD1 as a possible D gene (6 bases). Trimming cost V 4 bases and J 1 base, with 10 bases left between them. The CDR3 loop spans 13 amino acids. Germline loops: CDR1 SQVTM, CDR2 ANQGSEA.

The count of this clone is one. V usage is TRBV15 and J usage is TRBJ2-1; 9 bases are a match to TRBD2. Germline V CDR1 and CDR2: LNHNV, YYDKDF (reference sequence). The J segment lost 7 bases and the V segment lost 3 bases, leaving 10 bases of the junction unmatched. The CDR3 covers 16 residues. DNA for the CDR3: TGTGCCACCAGCAGCGAGCGGGGGGTAGGCAATAATGAGCAGTTCTTC. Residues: CATSSERGVGNNEQFF.

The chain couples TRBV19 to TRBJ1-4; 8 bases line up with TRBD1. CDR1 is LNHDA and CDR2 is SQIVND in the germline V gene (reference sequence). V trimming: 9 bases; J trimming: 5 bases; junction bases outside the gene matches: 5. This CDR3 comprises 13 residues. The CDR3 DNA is TGTGCCAGCTGGACAGGGCGAAATGAAAAACTGTTTTTT. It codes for CASWTGRNEKLFF.

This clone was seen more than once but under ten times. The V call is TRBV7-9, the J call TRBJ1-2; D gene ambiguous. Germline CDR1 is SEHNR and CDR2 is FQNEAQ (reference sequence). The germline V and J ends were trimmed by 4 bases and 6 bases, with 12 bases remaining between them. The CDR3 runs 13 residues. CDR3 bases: TGTGCCAGCAGCTCCGCTGGGAGGGATGGCTACACCTTC. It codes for CASSSAGRDGYTF.

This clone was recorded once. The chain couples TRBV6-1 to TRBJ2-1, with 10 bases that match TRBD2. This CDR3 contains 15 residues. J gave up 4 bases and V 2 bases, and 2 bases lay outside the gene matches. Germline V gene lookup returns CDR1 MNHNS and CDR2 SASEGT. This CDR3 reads CASSEHSGGYNEQFF. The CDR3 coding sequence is TGTGCCAGCAGTGAACATAGCGGGGGGTACAATGAGCAGTTCTTC.

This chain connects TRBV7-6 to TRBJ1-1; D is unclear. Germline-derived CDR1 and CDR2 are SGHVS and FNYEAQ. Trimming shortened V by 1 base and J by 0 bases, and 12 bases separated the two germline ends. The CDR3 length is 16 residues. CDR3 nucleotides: TGTGCCAGCAGCTTAGAGCAGAGCAACATGAACACTGAAGCTTTCTTT. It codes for CASSLEQSNMNTEAFF.

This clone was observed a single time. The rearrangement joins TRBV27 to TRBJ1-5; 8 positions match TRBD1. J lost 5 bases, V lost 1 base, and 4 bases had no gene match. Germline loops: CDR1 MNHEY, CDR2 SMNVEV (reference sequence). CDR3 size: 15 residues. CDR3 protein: CASSLFQGAYQPQHF. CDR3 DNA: TGTGCCAGCAGTTTATTCCAGGGGGCCTATCAGCCCCAGCATTTT.